The 7 T cell receptor beta chains below all came from one sample that was sequenced in a study of shared clonotypes between healthy human individuals. The table came from immunoSEQ multiplex PCR; TCRdb's copy has only in-frame clones and leaves some out. Of around 2.1 million clones in the sample, approximately 95% were seen once. Input material: naive CD4+ T cells sorted from blood. Noted subset: CD45RA+ positively selected. These receptors were obtained from a man younger than 35 in good health.

V is TRBV11-2 and J is TRBJ1-4; D unclear. V was clipped by 4 bases and J by 14 bases, with 20 bases between them. The CDR3 runs 14 residues. Germline V gene lookup returns CDR1 SGHAT and CDR2 FQNNGV. CDR3 region: CASSSRSGSERLFF. The CDR3 DNA sequence: TGTGCCAGCAGCTCGAGGTCGGGGTCAGAGAGGCTGTTTTTT.

To note about this clone: This sample includes further DNA sequences coding for the same CDR3. The rearrangement joins TRBV2 to TRBJ2-5, with D unclear. The length of the CDR3 is 11 residues. The V and J ends lost 5 bases and 2 bases respectively, with 3 bases between them. Germline CDR1 is SNHLY and CDR2 is FYNNEI. As DNA, the CDR3 is TGTGCCAGCAGTCTTCAAGAGACCCAGTACTTC. Amino acid sequence: CASSLQETQYF.

The chain links TRBV10-3 to TRBJ2-5; 11 bases map to TRBD2. The CDR3 runs 14 residues. The V gene end was trimmed by 11 bases and the J gene end by 5 bases; junction bases not matched to a gene: 10. Per germline, CDR1 ENHRY and CDR2 SYGVKD. CDR3 residues: CAVGTSGGGETQYF. The CDR3 DNA reads TGTGCCGTCGGTACTAGCGGGGGTGGTGAGACCCAGTACTTC.

This clone has only one observation. The chain links TRBV18 to TRBJ1-3; D ambiguous. The germline V gene encodes CDR1 KGHSH and CDR2 LQKENI. The CDR3 extends over 14 amino acids. V lost 6 bases, J lost 4 bases, and 13 bases lay in between. The CDR3 loop reads CASSPSDRGNTIYF. CDR3 sequence (DNA): TGTGCCAGCTCCCCATCGGATAGAGGAAACACCATATATTTT.

The chain couples TRBV15 to TRBJ2-1, with TRBD1 matching over 7 bases. Trimming cost V 3 bases and J 14 bases; bases outside gene matches: 4. CDR1 and CDR2 (germline): LNHNV, YYDKDF (reference sequence). There are 11 residues in the CDR3. In nucleotides, the CDR3 is TGTGCCACCAGCAGGGGGACAGCTGAGTTCTTC. Its protein product is CATSRGTAEFF.

This clone occurred once. This sequence joins TRBV10-3 and TRBJ2-3, with 7 bases lining up with TRBD2. CDR1 is ENHRY, CDR2 SYGVKD, per germline. CDR3 length: 15 residues. The V and J ends lost 6 bases and 2 bases, in that order; junction bases with no gene match: 8. The CDR3 DNA is TGTGCCATCAGGGAGCCGGGACTAAACACAGATACGCAGTATTTT. Translating gives CAIREPGLNTDTQYF.

The rearrangement uses TRBV6-5 and TRBJ2-7; TRBD1 aligns across 10 bases. CDR3 length: 14 amino acids. Trimming took 6 bases from V and 2 from J; bases not matched to a gene: 4. Germline V gene sequence: CDR1 MNHEY, CDR2 SVGAGI. CDR3: CASRQGTGAYEQYF. The CDR3 DNA reads TGTGCCAGCAGGCAAGGGACAGGGGCCTACGAGCAGTACTTC.